Presented here are 4 T cell receptor beta chains from one specimen sequenced in a study of T-cell reconstitution after alpha-beta-depleted transplantation in children. Molecular barcoding with unique molecular identifiers was used for the TCRbeta library. MiXCR, applied by TCRdb to the PCR reads, yields one record per CDR3 protein. The sample records more than 200,000 distinct CDR3 sequences, around 8.4% being singletons. The sequencing here drew on PBMCs, mostly from graft donor cells, taken 360 days after TCRalphabeta/CD19-depleted stem cell transplant. These receptors all stem from a male patient aged 2 to 9 who had a stem cell transplant for acute myeloid leukemia, so the T cells may come from the graft donor.

This sequence joins TRBV6-5 and TRBJ2-1, with TRBD2 identical over 12 bases. CDR1 is MNHEY and CDR2 is SVGAGI in the germline V gene. V was pared by 0 bases and J by 0 bases, with 6 bases of the junction left unmatched. This CDR3 has 19 amino acids. The CDR3 bases are TGTGCCAGCAGTTACTCGATGCTAGCGGGGGGGAGCTCCTACAATGAGCAGTTCTTC. This sequence encodes CASSYSMLAGGSSYNEQFF.

This chain uses TRBV4-3 with TRBJ1-1, with 11 bases fitting TRBD1. Trimming cost V 0 bases and J 6 bases; bases outside gene matches: 15. The CDR3 is made up of 19 amino acids. Germline assignment: CDR1 LGHNA and CDR2 YSLEER. CDR3 loop: CASSQDLYRPGTGGSEAFF. The CDR3 nucleotides read TGCGCCAGCAGCCAAGATCTATATAGACCCGGGACAGGGGGTTCTGAAGCTTTCTTT.

This clonotype was counted between two and nine times. V and J are TRBV2 and TRBJ2-2; 9 positions match TRBD1. The germline gives CDR1 SNHLY, CDR2 FYNNEI. CDR3 size: 16 residues. V shed 4 bases and J 6 bases; nucleotides not matched to a gene: 9. The CDR3 is CASSVLTGGYAGELFF. The CDR3 DNA sequence: TGTGCCAGCAGTGTCCTTACAGGGGGCTACGCCGGGGAGCTGTTTTTT.

This chain joins TRBV20-1 and TRBJ2-3; the match to TRBD2 covers 7 bases. Germline assignment: CDR1 DFQATT and CDR2 SNEGSKA (reference sequence). Trimming cost V 6 bases and J 1 base; bases outside gene matches: 13. This CDR3 has 16 amino acids. CDR3 loop: CSAIQTRAGGTDTQYF. The CDR3 bases are TGCAGTGCCATCCAAACAAGGGCGGGGGGCACAGATACGCAGTATTTT.